Detailed here is one T cell receptor (beta chain). This CDR3 comprises 14 residues. V lost 5 bases to trimming and J lost 3 bases, with 14 bases between them. The germline CDR1 and CDR2 sequences are MNHEY and SVGAGI. Produced via immunoSEQ multiplex PCR; TCRdb's table is partial and in-frame only. The table shows about 9,200 clones, with 75% to 85% occurring only once. The data were obtained in a study of blood T cell repertoires in COVID-19. The wider study: Sites in the United States, Italy and Spain provided acute and convalescent COVID-19 samples. Sources were T cells, B-cell-depleted T cells, or PBMCs; the material itself was cDNA or gDNA.

The TCR sequence derives from a man between 65 and 85 years old with active COVID-19. The gene calls are TRBV6-5 and TRBJ2-7, with a possible D match to TRBD2 (6 bases). Sequenced: peripheral blood. The CDR3 spells CASSPLGGRYEQYF. CDR3 coding DNA: TGTGCCAGCAGTCCTCTGGGGGGACGCTACGAGCAGTACTTC.